The subject of this entry is one T cell receptor beta chain. Its specificity is unknown. Using immunoSEQ multiplex PCR, the repertoire was profiled, and TCRdb retains in-frame clones only, with some absent. The table lists 75,000 to 90,000 clones, roughly 94% of them singletons. The donors were part of the validation cohort, which consisted of under 150 subjects and was separate from the first cohort of several hundred subjects. The data belong to a study of cytomegalovirus exposure and HLA in healthy donors. Study information: The same platform as the approximately 670 first-cohort repertoires was used for the 95 to 150 validation repertoires, a later analysis reported. Points from the study as a whole: The study designated 150 to 200 TCR beta chains cytomegalovirus-associated. Cytomegalovirus status, reportedly, was diagnosed with high specificity and sensitivity by the classifier.

The V end lost 4 bases, the J end lost 5 bases, and 12 bases lay between the germline ends. The CDR3 consists of 13 residues. The germline gives CDR1 MGHRA, CDR2 YSYEKL. The rearrangement joins TRBV4-1 to TRBJ2-7; tentative D call: TRBD1 (5 bases). The sequence was obtained from a woman aged 18-35 years in good health and CMV-seronegative. Sequencing used PBMCs. The CDR3 nucleotides read TGCGCCAGCAGCCCCGCAGGGTGGGACGAGCAGTACTTC. As protein: CASSPAGWDEQYF.